One and the same sample provided the 28 T cell receptor beta chains below, sequenced in a study of T-cell reconstitution after alpha-beta-depleted transplantation in children. Unique molecular identifiers were used in preparing the TCRbeta library. TCRdb independently ran MiXCR on the PCR reads; one entry per CDR3 protein. The repertoire includes 500,000 to 750,000 distinct CDR3 sequences, over 10% of them detected once, and 2% to 2.5% sits in the top ten. The source material was PBMCs, mostly from graft donor cells, sampled 360 days after TCRalphabeta/CD19-depleted stem cell transplant. Source of these receptors: a male patient aged 10-17 years who had a stem cell transplant for acute myeloid leukemia, so the T cells may come from the graft donor.

The chain employs TRBV6-2 or TRBV6-3 and TRBJ2-1; D remains ambiguous. Trimming took off 2 bases at V and 10 bases at J, with 12 bases between the two ends. The germline CDR1 and CDR2 sequences are MNHEY and SVGEGT. The CDR3 has 13 residues. CDR3 in DNA: TGTGCCAGCAGTTACCCCTTTGCATACGAGCAGTTCTTC. Protein product: CASSYPFAYEQFF.

The chain is built from TRBV19 and TRBJ2-1; D may be TRBD2 (6 bases). The germline gives CDR1 LNHDA, CDR2 SQIVND (reference sequence). This CDR3 is built from 13 residues. The V and J ends lost 0 bases and 11 bases respectively, with 11 bases between them. CDR3: CASSIDHGGKQFF. Here the CDR3 DNA reads TGTGCCAGTAGTATAGATCACGGCGGGAAGCAGTTCTTC.

This clonotype came up a few times. V is TRBV9 and J is TRBJ2-7; D is unclear. The germline V gene encodes CDR1 SGDLS and CDR2 YYNGEE. V was clipped by 0 bases and J by 2 bases, with 6 bases between them. This CDR3 spans 13 amino acids. The CDR3 sequence: CASSVAPPYEQYF. The CDR3 DNA reads as TGTGCCAGCAGCGTAGCTCCCCCCTACGAGCAGTACTTC.

This chain links TRBV15 with TRBJ1-1; tentatively, D is TRBD1 (5 bases). This CDR3 comprises 16 residues. V lost 0 bases and J 4 bases, leaving 15 bases between the germline ends. Germline assignment: CDR1 LNHNV and CDR2 YYDKDF (reference sequence). The CDR3 region is CATSRDYLRQTTEAFF. CDR3 DNA: TGTGCCACCAGCAGAGATTATTTGCGACAGACCACTGAAGCTTTCTTT.

The genes are TRBV13 and TRBJ2-5; D may be TRBD2 (6 bases). This CDR3 has 16 amino acids. Germline CDR1 PRHDT, CDR2 FYEKMQ (reference sequence). Trimming cost V 1 base and J 4 bases, with 16 bases left between them. The CDR3 protein is CASSLVIGSEGETQYF. As DNA, the CDR3 is TGTGCCAGCAGCTTAGTAATCGGGAGTGAAGGAGAGACCCAGTACTTC.

This clonotype was recorded a few times. The rearrangement joins TRBV6-2 or TRBV6-3 to TRBJ2-1, with 14 bases matching TRBD2. V dropped 5 bases and J dropped 8; count of bases not matched to a gene: 8. CDR3 size: 16 residues. The germline V gene has CDR1 MNHEY and CDR2 SVGEGT. CDR3 in DNA: TGTGCCAGCAGTCAATGGGGACTAGCGGGAGCGGATGAGCAGTTCTTC. Translating it yields CASSQWGLAGADEQFF.

A few counts support this clonotype. This chain links TRBV9 with TRBJ2-7; perhaps TRBD2 as D (5 bases). The CDR3 runs to 14 residues. Trimming shortened V by 2 bases and J by 5 bases, and 14 bases separated the two germline ends. Germline CDR1 reads SGDLS; CDR2 reads YYNGEE. The CDR3 reads CASSVLGRSDEQYF. CDR3 sequence (DNA): TGTGCCAGCAGCGTCCTAGGTCGTAGCGACGAGCAGTACTTC. Full variable domain (missing parts from reference TRBV9 and TRBJ2-7): DSGVTQTPKHLITATGQRVTLRCSPRSGDLSVYWYQQSLDQGLQFLIQYYNGEERAKGNILERFSAQQFPDLHSELNLSSLELGDSALYFCASSVLGRSDEQYFGPGTRLTVT.

This clonotype was seen only a few times. The gene calls are TRBV12-3 or TRBV12-4 and TRBJ2-4, with D tentatively TRBD1 or TRBD2 (6 bases each). The CDR3 consists of 13 residues. Between the trimmed V and J ends, which lost 8 bases and 0 bases, there was a span of 8 bases. The CDR3 reads CASEGGAKNIQYF. DNA for the CDR3: TGTGCCAGCGAGGGGGGAGCCAAAAACATTCAGTACTTC.

The chain has TRBV28 and TRBJ2-3; D is perhaps TRBD2 (5 bases). This CDR3 comprises 17 residues. CDR1 and CDR2 (germline): MDHEN, SYDVKM. The germline V and J ends were trimmed by 7 bases and 0 bases, with 20 bases remaining between them. The CDR3 here is CASTLNRWESSTDTQYF. CDR3 nucleotide sequence: TGTGCCAGCACCTTGAACCGATGGGAGTCGAGCACAGATACGCAGTATTTT.

This clonotype was picked up a small number of times. The V and J genes are TRBV3-1 and TRBJ2-7; 10 bases agree with TRBD1. Germline V gene lookup returns CDR1 LGHDT and CDR2 YNNKEL (reference sequence). The V segment lost 4 bases and the J segment 0 bases; nucleotides outside the gene matches: 3. The CDR3 length is 15 residues. CDR3 protein: CASSPGQGVSYEQYF. CDR3 coding DNA: TGTGCCAGCAGCCCTGGACAGGGGGTCTCCTACGAGCAGTACTTC.

The chain links TRBV4-2 to TRBJ2-7; a weak D match, TRBD2 (5 bases). V was trimmed by 3 bases and J by 2 bases, leaving 17 bases between them. Germline CDR1 and CDR2: LGHNA and YNFKEQ. The CDR3 is made up of 16 amino acids. The CDR3 sequence is CASSHPGADPTYEQYF. The DNA of the CDR3 is TGTGCCAGCAGCCACCCTGGAGCGGATCCAACCTACGAGCAGTACTTC.

This clonotype was recorded a few times. The J gene is TRBJ2-7, the V gene TRBV4-3; TRBD1 matches 7 bases. With 0 bases clipped from V and 0 bases from J, the junction kept 5 bases outside the gene matches. The CDR3 runs to 16 residues. Germline values: CDR1 LGHNA, CDR2 YSLEER. The CDR3 region is CASSQELRTGSYEQYF. The CDR3 DNA reads as TGCGCCAGCAGCCAAGAGCTGAGGACAGGCTCCTACGAGCAGTACTTC.

This chain joins TRBV20-1 and TRBJ2-3, with D tentatively TRBD2 (9 bases). The V gene lost 3 bases and the J gene lost 4 bases, with 23 bases spanning the gap. CDR3 length equals 17 residues. Germline lookup yields CDR1 DFQATT and CDR2 SNEGSKA (reference sequence). This chain's CDR3 is CSASGQGLALGADTQYF. The CDR3 region has the DNA TGCAGTGCTAGCGGACAGGGACTAGCTTTGGGGGCAGATACGCAGTATTTT.

This clonotype showed up just a few times. The V and J genes are TRBV7-2 and TRBJ2-7, with 8 bases matching TRBD2. CDR3 length: 12 residues. Trimming removed 3 bases from V and 10 bases from J; junction bases left unmatched: 5. The germline gives CDR1 SGHTA, CDR2 FQGNSA. CDR3 loop: CASSFEAGDQYF. CDR3 DNA: TGTGCCAGCAGCTTCGAAGCGGGAGACCAGTACTTC.

This chain joins TRBV28 and TRBJ1-5, with D unclear. Trimming stripped 3 bases from V and 6 bases from J, with 9 bases between. Germline CDR1 is MDHEN and CDR2 is SYDVKM. The CDR3 spans 13 residues. CDR3 amino acids: CASSLNAGQPQHF. CDR3 coding DNA: TGTGCCAGCAGTTTGAATGCGGGTCAGCCCCAGCATTTT.

V and J are TRBV5-5 and TRBJ2-1, with TRBD1 as a possible D gene (6 bases). Germline V gene sequence: CDR1 SGHKS, CDR2 YYEKEE (reference sequence). There are 16 residues in the CDR3. With 6 bases removed from V and 3 bases from J, the gap between germline ends came to 19 bases. The CDR3 DNA sequence: TGTGCCAGCATGCACCCCCCGGACAGCCTCTACAATGAGCAGTTCTTC. Its translation is CASMHPPDSLYNEQFF.

This clonotype was counted only a few times. The chain joins TRBV5-6 to TRBJ2-1; tentatively, D is TRBD1 (7 bases). The germline CDR1 and CDR2 sequences are SGHDT and YYEEEE. This CDR3 is 15 amino acids long. Between the trimmed V and J ends, which lost 2 bases and 6 bases, there was a span of 15 bases. The CDR3 region is CASSFYRGAGNEQFF. DNA of the CDR3: TGTGCCAGCAGCTTTTACAGGGGAGCGGGCAATGAGCAGTTCTTC.

The CDR3: CATSRLGGPSFSYEQYF. The CDR3 region has the DNA TGTGCCACCAGCAGACTCGGGGGACCGAGCTTCTCCTACGAGCAGTACTTC. This sequence joins TRBV15 and TRBJ2-7; weak D call: TRBD2 (6 bases). This CDR3 contains 17 residues. With 2 bases removed from V and 0 bases from J, the gap between germline ends came to 17 bases. Germline assignment: CDR1 LNHNV and CDR2 YYDKDF (reference sequence).

In this sample, this clonotype turned up many times. The V call is TRBV12-3 or TRBV12-4, the J call TRBJ2-3; D not resolved. There are 12 residues in the CDR3. Trimming left V 3 bases short and J 6 bases short, with 7 bases between. DNA for the CDR3: TGTGCCAGCAGTTTTTCCTTCGATACGCAGTATTTT. Translation: CASSFSFDTQYF.

The gene calls are TRBV6-1 and TRBJ2-7; 7 nucleotides align to TRBD1. V shed 7 bases, J shed 3 bases, and the junction held 9 bases outside the gene matches. CDR1 and CDR2 (germline): MNHNS, SASEGT. The CDR3 is 14 amino acids. The CDR3 loop reads CASTRTGPLYEQYF. In DNA, the CDR3 is TGTGCCAGCACCCGGACAGGTCCTCTCTACGAGCAGTACTTC.

This clonotype has only a few counts. The chain employs TRBV28 and TRBJ2-7, with 11 bases aligning to TRBD2. V gave up 6 bases and J gave up 11 bases; unmatched junction bases: 15. CDR1 is MDHEN, CDR2 SYDVKM, per germline. This CDR3 is built from 15 residues. CDR3 sequence: CASSPLSGRAGVEYF. In DNA form, the CDR3 reads TGTGCCAGCAGCCCGCTTAGCGGGAGGGCCGGAGTGGAGTACTTC.

This clonotype has a handful of counts. This chain joins TRBV3-1 and TRBJ2-7, with 8 nucleotides matching TRBD2. The CDR3 is made up of 13 amino acids. Per the germline V gene, CDR1 is LGHDT and CDR2 is YNNKEL (reference sequence). The V gene end was trimmed by 5 bases and the J gene end by 6 bases; junction bases not matched to a gene: 6. This chain's CDR3 is CASSGLAFGEQYF. Written as DNA, the CDR3 is TGTGCCAGCAGCGGACTAGCTTTTGGCGAGCAGTACTTC.

V is TRBV29-1 and J is TRBJ2-7; TRBD1 might be the D (5 bases). The CDR3 runs to 11 residues. V was shortened by 0 bases and J by 6 bases, with 6 bases between the two germline ends. Per the germline V gene, CDR1 is SQVTM and CDR2 is ANQGSEA. CDR3 DNA: TGCAGCGTTGAAGACCAGGGCGAGCAGTACTTC. Protein sequence: CSVEDQGEQYF.

This clonotype was seen more than once but under ten times. The V gene is TRBV28, the J gene TRBJ2-5, with a weak D call TRBD2 (5 bases). Germline CDR1 MDHEN, CDR2 SYDVKM. The ends were cut back, 4 bases at V and 1 base at J, with 19 bases in the middle. The CDR3 totals 17 residues. The CDR3 nucleotides are TGTGCCAGCAGTTCCCCCTCACCATCCGGGGTCCAAGAGACCCAGTACTTC. It specifies CASSSPSPSGVQETQYF.

In its sample, this clonotype was seen a few times. DNA of the CDR3: TGTGCCAGCAGCTTAGCGCAGAGCGGGAGCAGAAATGAGCAGTTCTTC. This sequence encodes CASSLAQSGSRNEQFF. V is TRBV7-2 and J is TRBJ2-1; 8 bases are shared with TRBD2. The CDR3 covers 16 residues. J was trimmed by 7 bases and V by 0 bases; bases with no gene match: 8. Germline loops: CDR1 SGHTA, CDR2 FQGNSA.

This clonotype has a handful of counts. The chain carries TRBV6-4 and TRBJ2-1, with D perhaps matching TRBD1 (6 bases). CDR3 length: 16 residues. CDR1 is MRHNA, CDR2 SNTAGT, per germline. Trimming removed 5 bases from V and 5 bases from J, with 19 bases in between. The CDR3 region is CASSPRERGYNNEQFF. The DNA for the CDR3 is TGTGCCAGCAGTCCTCGCGAGAGGGGGTATAACAATGAGCAGTTCTTC.

This chain connects TRBV7-3 to TRBJ2-1, with TRBD2 identical over 9 bases. V was pared by 5 bases and J by 7 bases, with 12 bases of the junction left unmatched. The germline V gene encodes CDR1 SGHTA and CDR2 FQGTGA. The CDR3 consists of 16 residues. CDR3 nucleotides: TGTGCCAGCAGCCCCGTCCCCGGACTAGCGCGGAATGAGCAGTTCTTC. Protein: CASSPVPGLARNEQFF.

This clonotype showed up many times. The chain couples TRBV29-1 to TRBJ2-7; 7 bases are shared with TRBD1. The CDR3 is made up of 15 amino acids. Germline CDR1 reads SQVTM; CDR2 reads ANQGSEA. The ends lost 1 base at V and 2 bases at J; junction bases unmatched: 8. The DNA for the CDR3 is TGCAGCGTTGAAGTCTGGACAGGAAGGCCCTACGAGCAGTACTTC. This translates into CSVEVWTGRPYEQYF.